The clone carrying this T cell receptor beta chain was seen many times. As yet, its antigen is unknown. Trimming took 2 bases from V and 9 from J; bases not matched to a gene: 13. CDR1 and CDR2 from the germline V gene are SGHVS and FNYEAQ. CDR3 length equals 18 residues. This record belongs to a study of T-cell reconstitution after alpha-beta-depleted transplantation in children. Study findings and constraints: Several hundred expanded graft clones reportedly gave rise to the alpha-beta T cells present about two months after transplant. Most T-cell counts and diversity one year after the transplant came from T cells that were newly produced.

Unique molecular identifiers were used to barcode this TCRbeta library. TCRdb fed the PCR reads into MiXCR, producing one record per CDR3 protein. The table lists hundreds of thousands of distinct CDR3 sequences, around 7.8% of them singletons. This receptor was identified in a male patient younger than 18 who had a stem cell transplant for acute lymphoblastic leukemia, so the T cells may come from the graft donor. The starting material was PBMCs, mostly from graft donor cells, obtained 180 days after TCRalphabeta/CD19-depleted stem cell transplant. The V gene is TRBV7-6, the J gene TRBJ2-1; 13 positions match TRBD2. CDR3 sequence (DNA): TGTGCCAGCAGCTTATTCTCTCATACTAGCGGGGGGGGAAGTGAGCAGTTCTTC. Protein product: CASSLFSHTSGGGSEQFF.